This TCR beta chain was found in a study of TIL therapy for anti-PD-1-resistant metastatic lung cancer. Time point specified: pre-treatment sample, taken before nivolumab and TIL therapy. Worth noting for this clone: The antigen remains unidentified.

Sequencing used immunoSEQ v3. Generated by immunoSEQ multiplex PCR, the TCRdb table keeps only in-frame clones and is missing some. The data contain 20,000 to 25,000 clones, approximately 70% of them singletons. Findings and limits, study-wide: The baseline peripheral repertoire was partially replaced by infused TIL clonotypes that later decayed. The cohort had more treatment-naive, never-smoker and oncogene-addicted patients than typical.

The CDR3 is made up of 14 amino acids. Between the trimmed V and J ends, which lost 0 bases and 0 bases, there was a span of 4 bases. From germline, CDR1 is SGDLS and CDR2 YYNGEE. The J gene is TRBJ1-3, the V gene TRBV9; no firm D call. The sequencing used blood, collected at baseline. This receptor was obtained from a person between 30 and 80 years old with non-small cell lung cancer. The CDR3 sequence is CASSVDGSGNTIYF. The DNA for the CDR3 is TGTGCCAGCAGCGTAGATGGCTCTGGAAACACCATATATTTT.